This T cell receptor beta chain is drawn from a study of human T cells and chemical hapten exposure. TCRdb redid the calling of the RACE reads with MiXCR, one entry per CDR3 protein. The sample consists of about 60,000 distinct CDR3 sequences, about a tenth of them appearing once. Time point indicated: patch test 1, 2 weeks after DPC sensitization. Treatment noted: therapeutic diphenylcyclopropenone sensitization with weekly scalp DPC. This receptor was identified in a woman aged 40 to 55 with alopecia areata. Some clones in this sample may be carry-over from other donors' samples. Sequences were derived from whole blood, sampled in connection with sensitization to the hapten diphenylcyclopropenone (DPC).

The CDR3 reads CAWSVEANYGYTF. The DNA for the CDR3 is TGTGCCTGGAGTGTAGAAGCTAACTATGGCTACACCTTC. The J gene is TRBJ1-2, the V gene TRBV30; no clear D. CDR1 is GTSNPN and CDR2 is SVGIG in the germline V gene (reference sequence). Trimming left V 0 bases short and J 0 bases short, with 5 bases between. This CDR3 comprises 13 residues.